The 20 T cell receptor beta chains listed next were all sequenced from one sample in a study of blood T cell repertoires in COVID-19. Clones were sequenced by immunoSEQ multiplex PCR, and TCRdb holds only the in-frame ones, with some missing. The table records 70,000 or so clones, 60% to 85% of them present only once. The sample consisted of peripheral blood. The source of these receptors is a human donor in a cohort sampled during active COVID-19.

The chain combines TRBV20-1 with TRBJ1-4, with a possible D match to TRBD1 (5 bases). Germline values: CDR1 DFQATT, CDR2 SNEGSKA (reference sequence). The CDR3 runs to 14 residues. V shed 3 bases and J shed 6 bases, with 14 bases lying between them. CDR3 sequence: CSASIYGRDEKLFF. Written as DNA, the CDR3 is TGCAGTGCTAGTATATATGGCAGGGATGAAAAACTGTTTTTT.

The chain has TRBV28 and TRBJ2-7; TRBD1 matches 7 bases. The CDR3 contains 12 residues. V lost 8 bases, J lost 3 bases, and 4 bases stayed unmatched. Germline-derived CDR1 and CDR2 are MDHEN and SYDVKM. The DNA for the CDR3 is TGTGCCAGCCAGGGACAGATCTACGAGCAGTACTTC. Residues: CASQGQIYEQYF.

The chain combines TRBV9 with TRBJ2-2, with 11 bases identical to TRBD1. This CDR3 spans 16 amino acids. The germline V gene has CDR1 SGDLS and CDR2 YYNGEE. V dropped 3 bases and J dropped 5; count of bases not matched to a gene: 6. For the CDR3, the DNA is TGTGCCAGCAGCGCCAGAGGGACAGGGGGAACCGGGGAGCTGTTTTTT. Protein product: CASSARGTGGTGELFF.

As regards this clone: Compared with germline, one end of the junction differs, possibly owing to a read error. V usage is TRBV6-6 and J usage is TRBJ1-1, with TRBD1 identical over 10 bases. The CDR3 is made up of 15 amino acids. Germline V gene lookup returns CDR1 MNHNY and CDR2 SVGAGI (reference sequence). The CDR3 region is CASSYSDRGNAEAFF. CDR3 DNA: TGTGCCAGCAGTTACTCGGACAGGGGGAACGCTGAAGCTTTCTTT.

The V and J genes are TRBV12-3 or TRBV12-4 and TRBJ1-5; a weak D match, TRBD1 (5 bases). V lost 6 bases, J lost 9 bases, and 15 bases lay in between. This CDR3 is built from 13 residues. This CDR3 is CASSSGGRGPQHF. CDR3 bases: TGTGCCAGCAGCTCTGGGGGGAGGGGGCCCCAGCATTTT.

This clone has just one count. The chain carries TRBV5-6 and TRBJ2-3; TRBD2 matches at 12 bases. The CDR3 runs to 13 residues. Germline V gene data show CDR1 as SGHDT and CDR2 as YYEEEE. V was clipped by 8 bases and J by 3 bases; unmatched bases: 1. The CDR3 sequence is CASGLAGTDTQYF. In nucleotides, the CDR3 is TGTGCCAGTGGACTAGCGGGAACAGATACGCAGTATTTT.

V gene TRBV29-1 combines with J gene TRBJ2-7, with 7 bases aligning to TRBD1. The CDR3 consists of 12 residues. V was clipped by 6 bases and J by 2 bases; unmatched bases: 4. Germline V CDR1 and CDR2: SQVTM, ANQGSEA. The CDR3 region is CSVGDSAYEQYF. CDR3 bases: TGCAGCGTGGGGGACAGTGCCTACGAGCAGTACTTC.

This clone was observed a few times. The V gene is TRBV6-5, the J gene TRBJ1-2; TRBD1 matches 9 bases. CDR1 MNHEY and CDR2 SVGAGI come from the germline V gene. The CDR3 has 14 amino acids. Losses at the gene ends were 2 bases for V and 4 bases for J; bases not matched to a gene: 2. The CDR3 reads CASSYLDRGYGYTF. The CDR3 DNA is TGTGCCAGCAGTTACCTGGACAGGGGCTATGGCTACACCTTC.

The gene calls are TRBV3-1 (or the pseudogene TRBV3-2) and TRBJ2-2; weak D call: TRBD2 (5 bases). Germline V gene sequence: CDR1 LGHDT, CDR2 YNNKEL (reference sequence). Trimming stripped 3 bases from V and 4 bases from J, with 15 bases between. CDR3 length: 16 residues. CDR3 nucleotide sequence: TGTGCCAGCAGCCAGAGCGGAAAAAGGATCACCGGGGAGCTGTTTTTT. Its protein is CASSQSGKRITGELFF.

The V call is TRBV19, the J call TRBJ2-6; TRBD1 matches at 8 bases. The CDR3 is made up of 20 amino acids. After removal of 4 bases from V and 0 bases from J, the junction contained 14 bases not matched to a gene. Germline V gene sequence: CDR1 LNHDA, CDR2 SQIVND (reference sequence). In DNA, the CDR3 is TGTGCCAGTAGTAACGCTGCCGTTGGGACAGGAGCCTCTGGGGCCAACGTCCTGACTTTC. This encodes CASSNAAVGTGASGANVLTF.

This clone was counted only a few times. The chain employs TRBV12-3 or TRBV12-4 and TRBJ1-1; 7 positions agree with TRBD1. The CDR3 is 13 amino acids. Trimming cost V 6 bases and J 5 bases; bases outside gene matches: 6. The CDR3 DNA sequence: TGTGCCAGCAGACGACAGGGAGGAACTGAAGCTTTCTTT. Protein: CASRRQGGTEAFF.

The chain couples TRBV2 to TRBJ2-1; 8 bases match TRBD1. Trimming took 7 bases from V and 8 from J; bases not matched to a gene: 7. This CDR3 region has 13 residues. The germline gives CDR1 SNHLY, CDR2 FYNNEI. DNA for the CDR3: TGTGCCAGCACCATAGGACAGGGCTATGAGCAGTTCTTC. Amino acids: CASTIGQGYEQFF.

V usage is TRBV11-3 and J usage is TRBJ2-2; 10 positions agree with TRBD2. The CDR3 has 15 residues. Per the germline V gene, CDR1 is SGHNT and CDR2 is YENEEA. V dropped 4 bases and J dropped 3; count of bases not matched to a gene: 2. The CDR3 reads CASSSLAGDTGELFF. In DNA form, the CDR3 reads TGTGCCAGCAGCTCCCTAGCGGGAGACACCGGGGAGCTGTTTTTT. The variable domain in full, completed from reference TRBV11-3 and TRBJ2-2, reads EAGVVQSPRYKIIEKKQPVAFWCNPISGHNTLYWYLQNLGQGPELLIRYENEEAVDDSQLPKDRFSAERLKGVDSTLKIQPAELGDSAVYLCASSSLAGDTGELFFGEGSRLTVL.

The rearrangement joins TRBV5-1 to TRBJ2-2; 8 positions agree with TRBD1. J lost 5 bases, V lost 0 bases, and 3 bases had no gene match. The germline CDR1 and CDR2 sequences are SGHRS and YFSETQ. The CDR3 loop spans 15 amino acids. The DNA of the CDR3 is TGCGCCAGCAGCTTGGGAACAGGGGGGACCGGGGAGCTGTTTTTT. Translation gives CASSLGTGGTGELFF.

The chain employs TRBV27 and TRBJ2-1, with 8 bases lining up with TRBD2. The germline CDR1 and CDR2 sequences are MNHEY and SMNVEV (reference sequence). V shed 5 bases, J shed 8 bases, and the junction held 8 bases outside the gene matches. This CDR3 spans 14 amino acids. DNA for the CDR3: TGTGCCAGCAGTAAGAGTTCGCGGGGGGATGAGCAGTTCTTC. Translating it yields CASSKSSRGDEQFF.

This chain uses TRBV7-9 with TRBJ2-3, with a weak D call TRBD2 (6 bases). This CDR3 contains 19 residues. The V and J ends lost 5 bases and 2 bases respectively, with 26 bases between them. CDR1 and CDR2 from the germline V gene are SEHNR and FQNEAQ (reference sequence). CDR3 sequence: CASSRFLLLSGLSTDTQYF. The CDR3 DNA follows: TGTGCCAGCAGCCGTTTCCTACTCCTATCGGGACTTTCCACAGATACGCAGTATTTT.

The CDR3 DNA follows: TGTGCCAGCAGGTGGACAGGGGGCACTGAAGCTTTCTTT. Amino acid sequence: CASRWTGGTEAFF. This chain links TRBV12-3 or TRBV12-4 with TRBJ1-1, with 10 bases matching TRBD1. The CDR3 has 13 amino acids. V was clipped by 6 bases and J by 4 bases; unmatched bases: 2.

CDR3 sequence reads: CASSLAGAGTGNTIYF. For the CDR3, the DNA is TGTGCCAGCAGCTTAGCGGGGGCTGGCACTGGAAACACCATATATTTT. The chain carries TRBV7-2 and TRBJ1-3, with D maybe TRBD1 (6 bases). The V end lost 0 bases, the J end lost 2 bases, and 11 bases lay between the germline ends. This CDR3 spans 16 amino acids. Per germline, CDR1 SGHTA and CDR2 FQGNSA.

The gene calls are TRBV5-1 and TRBJ2-2, with unresolved D. The V end lost 0 bases, the J end lost 1 base, and 7 bases lay between the germline ends. Germline V gene data show CDR1 as SGHRS and CDR2 as YFSETQ. The CDR3 covers 15 residues. CDR3 residues: CASSLGAVNTGELFF. The CDR3 coding sequence is TGCGCCAGCAGCTTGGGGGCAGTGAACACCGGGGAGCTGTTTTTT.

The V and J genes are TRBV11-3 and TRBJ2-3; a weak D match, TRBD2 (6 bases). V lost 3 bases and J 3 bases, leaving 16 bases between the germline ends. Looked up from germline, CDR1 is SGHNT and CDR2 is YENEEA. The CDR3 is made up of 16 amino acids. Here the CDR3 reads CASSLGLSQGTDTQYF. DNA for the CDR3: TGTGCCAGCAGCTTGGGACTGTCCCAAGGGACAGATACGCAGTATTTT. Complete variable domain (other parts from reference TRBV11-3 and TRBJ2-3): EAGVVQSPRYKIIEKKQPVAFWCNPISGHNTLYWYLQNLGQGPELLIRYENEEAVDDSQLPKDRFSAERLKGVDSTLKIQPAELGDSAVYLCASSLGLSQGTDTQYFGPGTRLTVL.